The rows below give T cell receptor beta chains drawn from one sample of a study of OX40 agonist ivuxolimab in advanced cancers. Here immunoSEQ multiplex PCR was the method, and the copy in TCRdb shows in-frame clones only, minus some. The sample records around 80,000 clones, roughly nine tenths being singletons. The source material was CD4+ or CD8+ T cells sorted from blood, sampled in a trial of the OX40 agonist ivuxolimab. The receptors here all came from an adult with an advanced solid tumor such as melanoma, head and neck, liver or kidney cancer. CDR3s include the opening cysteine and the closing phenylalanine or tryptophan. The D gene is left open where the match is weak. Only some rows state a clone size, as once, few, many or a class for expanded clones.

v_gene	d_gene	j_gene	abundance	CDR3aa	CDR3nt
TRBV7-8	NA	TRBJ2-7	NA	CASSLAQSYEQYF	TGTGCCAGCAGCTTAGCCCAGTCCTACGAGCAGTACTTC
TRBV7-8	NA	TRBJ2-7	once	CASSLGVGTQYEQYF	TGTGCCAGCAGCTTAGGCGTTGGGACACAGTACGAGCAGTACTTC
TRBV2	TRBD1	TRBJ1-2	NA	CAREQGAGYGYTF	TGTGCCAGAGAACAGGGGGCGGGCTATGGCTACACCTTC
TRBV13	TRBD1	TRBJ1-2	NA	CASSGGTANYGYTF	TGTGCCAGCAGCGGAGGGACAGCAAACTATGGCTACACCTTC
TRBV9	NA	TRBJ2-7	NA	CASGTGGTITYEQYF	TGTGCCAGCGGAACCGGGGGGACAATCACCTACGAGCAGTACTTC
TRBV11-3	TRBD2	TRBJ2-2	NA	CASSQGWRGEHSTGELFF	TGTGCCAGCAGCCAGGGGTGGCGGGGGGAACATAGTACCGGGGAGCTGTTTTTT
TRBV28	NA	TRBJ2-3	NA	CASSPLRASFTDTQYF	TGTGCCAGCAGTCCTCTACGCGCCTCTTTCACAGATACGCAGTATTTT
TRBV19	NA	TRBJ2-6	NA	CASTAVSGANVLTF	TGTGCCAGTACAGCTGTCTCTGGGGCCAACGTCCTGACTTTC
TRBV7-6	NA	TRBJ2-7	NA	CASSLGSSSYEQYF	TGTGCCAGCAGCTTAGGTTCCAGCTCCTACGAGCAGTACTTC
TRBV6-1	NA	TRBJ1-4	NA	CATLPPRGYAEKLFF	TGTGCCACTCTACCACCCAGGGGATACGCTGAAAAACTGTTTTTT
TRBV11-2	NA	TRBJ2-2	NA	CASSRPNTGELFF	TGTGCCAGCAGCAGACCGAACACCGGGGAGCTGTTTTTT
TRBV5-1	NA	TRBJ1-4	NA	CASSPAGANEKLFF	TGCGCCAGCAGCCCGGCGGGGGCTAATGAAAAACTGTTTTTT
TRBV27	NA	TRBJ2-7	NA	CASSLTGISFYEQYF	TGTGCCAGCAGTTTAACCGGGATAAGTTTCTACGAGCAGTACTTC
TRBV30	NA	TRBJ1-2	NA	CAWSVRGYGYTF	TGTGCCTGGAGTGTTAGGGGATATGGCTACACCTTC
TRBV2	TRBD2	TRBJ2-7	NA	CASSGVAGGEQYF	TGTGCCAGCAGTGGGGTAGCGGGAGGCGAGCAGTACTTC
TRBV7-8	NA	TRBJ1-1	NA	CASSLGFPTEAFF	TGTGCCAGCAGCTTGGGGTTCCCTACTGAAGCTTTCTTT
TRBV5-1	NA	TRBJ2-3	few	CASRARGASTDTQYF	TGCGCCAGCAGGGCGAGGGGGGCTAGCACAGATACGCAGTATTTT
TRBV9	NA	TRBJ1-2	NA	CASSVAPDTSIYGYTF	TGTGCCAGCAGCGTAGCTCCGGACACCTCCATCTATGGCTACACCTTC
TRBV4-1	NA	TRBJ1-3	NA	CASSQDRVSSGNTIYF	TGCGCCAGCAGCCAAGATAGGGTAAGCTCTGGAAACACCATATATTTT
TRBV30	TRBD2	TRBJ2-1	NA	CASSGTNYNEQFF	TGTGCCTCTAGCGGGACGAACTACAATGAGCAGTTCTTC
TRBV21-1	NA	TRBJ2-1	NA	CASSIRDWGSYNEQFF	TGTGCCAGCAGCATCCGCGACTGGGGGTCCTACAATGAGCAGTTCTTC
TRBV5-1	TRBD2	TRBJ2-7	NA	CASSLAGTTYEQYF	TGCGCCAGCAGCTTGGCTGGGACTACATACGAGCAGTACTTC
TRBV19	NA	TRBJ2-3	NA	CASMLSILNTDTQYF	TGTGCCAGTATGTTGAGCATCCTGAACACAGATACGCAGTATTTT
TRBV6-1	TRBD2	TRBJ2-5	NA	CASSGGETQYF	TGTGCCAGCAGCGGGGGGGAGACCCAGTACTTC
TRBV28	NA	TRBJ1-2	NA	CASSLLGSVGGYTF	TGTGCCAGCAGCCTTCTAGGTTCGGTTGGTGGCTACACCTTC
TRBV2	NA	TRBJ1-1	NA	CASSAGLNTEAFF	TGTGCCAGCAGTGCAGGACTCAACACTGAAGCTTTCTTT